This TCR beta chain derives from a study of identical twins. A universal primer site was created by template switching, with the cDNA bearing unique molecular identifiers. TCRdb redid the calling of the 5' RACE reads with MiXCR, one entry per CDR3 protein. The repertoire holds 200,000 to 300,000 distinct CDR3 sequences, with 10% as singletons. Study-wide results and limits: Surplus twin overlap in beta out-of-frame sequences was less pronounced. The more abundant beta clonotypes in cord blood had fewer insertions, and memory repertoires did not show this.

V gave up 6 bases and J gave up 1 base, with 9 bases separating them. This CDR3 is built from 13 residues. The sample holds many counts of this clonotype. What it binds is unknown. Among all donors, each was a healthy Caucasian. The receptor's source is a man between 50 and 59 years old in good health. The chain uses TRBV12-3 or TRBV12-4 and TRBJ1-1; weak D call: TRBD1 (6 bases). The sample was memory T cells sorted from blood. DNA of the CDR3: TGTGCCAGCAGGCCGACAGGGAACACTGAAGCTTTCTTT. Residues: CASRPTGNTEAFF.